This T cell receptor beta chain was obtained from a study of T-cell memory formation after mild COVID-19. This clonotype was observed a few times. MiXCR, run by TCRdb on the 5' RACE reads, gives a single entry per CDR3 protein. The sample lists around 250,000 distinct CDR3 sequences, approximately 15% seen once, with under 25% in the top ten. Germline CDR1 and CDR2: MNHNY and SVGAGI (reference sequence). The CDR3 extends over 16 amino acids. V was pared by 4 bases and J by 5 bases, with 8 bases of the junction left unmatched. The sequenced sample consisted of PBMCs or a T cell subset sorted from them (not recorded which). This sequence joins TRBV6-6 and TRBJ2-3; 11 bases are shared with TRBD2. This clonotype was obtained from a man in his late teens or twenties who had mild COVID-19 (a few samples of this study predate the infection). Cell type and time point are not known. Here the CDR3 reads CASSWALAGAGDTQYF. The CDR3 nucleotides are TGTGCCAGCAGTTGGGCACTAGCGGGGGCGGGAGATACGCAGTATTTT.